The 22 T cell receptor beta chains given below trace back to one sample, sequenced in a study of CD8+ T cells in alopecia areata. Alopecia areata patients provided lesional scalp punch biopsies and peripheral blood. Extracted from the samples, RNA was reverse transcribed into cDNA to serve as the sequencing template. Libraries were prepared by immunoSEQ multiplex PCR; TCRdb keeps only in-frame clonotypes and omits some of them. The sample records roughly 19,000 clones, around 66% being singletons. Sequenced material: skin, taken at week 0. Receptors were obtained from a human donor with alopecia areata.

As concerns this clone: At one boundary the junction diverges from the germline segment, which might be a read error. The same CDR3 can be traced to other DNA sequences in this sample. The rearrangement joins TRBV4-1 to TRBJ2-3; TRBD2 matches at 12 bases. This CDR3 is built from 16 residues. CDR1 is MGHRA and CDR2 is YSYEKL in the germline V gene. CDR3 DNA sequence: TGTGCCAGCAGCCCGTGGACTAGCGGGGTCACAGATACGCAGTATTTT. Residues: CASSPWTSGVTDTQYF.

The chain has TRBV4-2 and TRBJ2-7; D gene ambiguous. CDR1 and CDR2 (germline): LGHNA, YNFKEQ. V was trimmed by 0 bases and J by 2 bases, leaving 17 bases between them. This CDR3 comprises 17 residues. CDR3 DNA: TGTGCCAGCAGCCAAGAGCTGGTTGGCGGCGATGCCTACGAGCAGTACTTC. This sequence encodes CASSQELVGGDAYEQYF.

This sequence joins TRBV14 and TRBJ1-4; D unresolved. Germline assignment: CDR1 SGHDN and CDR2 FVKESK. Trimming pared 4 bases from V and 7 bases from J, leaving 13 bases between. This CDR3 region has 14 residues. CDR3 loop: CASSLGRKGEKLFF. The CDR3 DNA reads TGTGCCAGCAGCCTCGGCCGGAAGGGTGAAAAACTGTTTTTT. The complete variable domain, with remaining parts taken from reference TRBV14 and TRBJ1-4, reads EAGVTQFPSHSVIEKGQTVTLRCDPISGHDNLYWYRRVMGKEIKFLLHFVKESKQDESGMPNNRFLAERTGGTYSTLKVQPAELEDSGVYFCASSLGRKGEKLFFGSGTQLSVL.

J is TRBJ2-5 and V is TRBV7-2; D gene unclear. Germline CDR1 is SGHTA and CDR2 is FQGNSA. CDR3 length: 16 residues. V was clipped by 1 base and J by 5 bases, with 17 bases between them. This chain's CDR3 is CASSLGGTVKRETQYF. The CDR3 region has the DNA TGTGCCAGCAGCTTAGGAGGAACAGTCAAGAGGGAGACCCAGTACTTC.

The chain couples TRBV9 to TRBJ2-3; D unclear. Germline V gene data show CDR1 as SGDLS and CDR2 as YYNGEE. The CDR3 covers 14 residues. V shed 3 bases and J shed 6 bases, with 14 bases lying between them. The CDR3 loop is CASSASLAGDTQYF. CDR3 DNA sequence: TGTGCCAGCAGCGCCTCGTTGGCCGGGGATACGCAGTATTTT. Supplemented by reference TRBV9 and TRBJ2-3, the full variable domain reads DSGVTQTPKHLITATGQRVTLRCSPRSGDLSVYWYQQSLDQGLQFLIQYYNGEERAKGNILERFSAQQFPDLHSELNLSSLELGDSALYFCASSASLAGDTQYFGPGTRLTVL.

The sample holds a few counts of this clone. The chain recombines TRBV7-8 with TRBJ1-1; no definite D call. The CDR3 is 15 amino acids. Deletions cut 0 bases from V and 6 bases from J, with 14 bases between. Germline V gene data show CDR1 as SGHVS and CDR2 as FQNEAQ. In DNA, the CDR3 is TGTGCCAGCAGCTTAGCTTTAGGGTCGGGCGCTGAAGCTTTCTTT. This encodes CASSLALGSGAEAFF.

Worth noting for this clone: An end of the junction does not agree with germline; a read error may underlie this. The CDR3 region is CARRRGGGANNEQFF. Written as DNA, the CDR3 is TGTGCCCGCAGGAGGGGAGGGGGGGCCAACAATGAGCAGTTCTTC. The V gene is TRBV2, the J gene TRBJ2-1, with a possible D match to TRBD2 (7 bases). Per germline, CDR1 SNHLY and CDR2 FYNNEI. The CDR3 extends over 15 amino acids.

This chain connects TRBV5-1 to TRBJ2-5, with D possibly being TRBD2 (6 bases). Germline CDR1 SGHRS, CDR2 YFSETQ. The CDR3 consists of 15 residues. Trimming took off 4 bases at V and 7 bases at J, with 20 bases between the two ends. CDR3 DNA: TGCGCCAGCAGCCCGGCGGGACCATTGATAGGGACCCAGTACTTC. Protein product: CASSPAGPLIGTQYF. The whole variable domain, filled in from reference TRBV5-1 and TRBJ2-5, reads KAGVTQTPRYLIKTRGQQVTLSCSPISGHRSVSWYQQTPGQGLQFLFEYFSETQRNKGNFPGRFSGRQFSNSRSEMNVSTLELGDSALYLCASSPAGPLIGTQYFGPGTRLLVL.

This clone came up a few times. The chain combines TRBV18 with TRBJ1-1; D might be TRBD1 (5 bases). Germline-derived CDR1 and CDR2 are KGHSH and LQKENI. The CDR3 contains 12 residues. V was pared by 11 bases and J by 4 bases, with 14 bases between. CDR3 DNA sequence: TGTGCCTCGCAGGGAGAGGGCACTGAAGCTTTCTTT. Residues: CASQGEGTEAFF.

V usage is TRBV6-5 and J usage is TRBJ2-1, with 13 bases identical to TRBD2. Per germline, CDR1 MNHEY and CDR2 SVGAGI. Germline trimming cut 5 bases from V and 7 bases from J; bases unmatched to any gene: 5. The CDR3 consists of 15 residues. The CDR3: CASSTSGGAWNEQFF. The CDR3 nucleotides are TGTGCCAGCAGTACTAGCGGGGGGGCCTGGAATGAGCAGTTCTTC.

V gene TRBV4-3 combines with J gene TRBJ2-1, with 8 bases aligning to TRBD2. The V gene end was trimmed by 6 bases and the J gene end by 7 bases; junction bases not matched to a gene: 8. The CDR3 consists of 14 residues. Germline CDR1 and CDR2: LGHNA and YSLEER. CDR3 loop: CASSQGLGLNEQFF. The CDR3 coding sequence is TGCGCCAGCAGTCAGGGACTAGGTCTAAATGAGCAGTTCTTC.

The rearrangement joins TRBV10-3 to TRBJ2-3; 11 bases are a match to TRBD2. The length of the CDR3 is 17 residues. J was trimmed by 2 bases and V by 6 bases; bases with no gene match: 10. CDR1 is ENHRY, CDR2 SYGVKD, per germline. The CDR3 nucleotides read TGTGCCATCAGCTCCCTAACTAGCGGGGGAGACACAGATACGCAGTATTTT. This codes for CAISSLTSGGDTDTQYF.

The rearrangement joins TRBV10-3 to TRBJ2-5; 12 bases line up with TRBD2. V gave up 0 bases and J gave up 13 bases; unmatched junction bases: 6. The CDR3 covers 14 residues. Germline V gene sequence: CDR1 ENHRY, CDR2 SYGVKD. The CDR3 nucleotides are TGTGCCATCAGTGAGTCGGTGACTAGCGGGGGACTGTACTTC. This gives the protein CAISESVTSGGLYF.

The chain couples TRBV5-1 to TRBJ1-1; no definite D call. V was shortened by 4 bases and J by 4 bases, with 17 bases between the two germline ends. From germline, CDR1 is SGHRS and CDR2 YFSETQ. The CDR3 extends over 15 amino acids. CDR3 loop: CASSTGQPGGTEAFF. CDR3 nucleotide sequence: TGCGCCAGCAGCACGGGCCAACCAGGAGGCACTGAAGCTTTCTTT.

The chain links TRBV5-1 to TRBJ2-5, with D unresolved. The J call may not be correct, given that the DNA end is closer to TRBJ2-7. Germline assignment: CDR1 SGHRS and CDR2 YFSETQ. CDR3 length equals 17 residues. The CDR3 is CASSLAGRTALSYEQYF. The CDR3 DNA reads TGCGCCAGCAGCTTGGCCGGGCGCACAGCACTTTCCTACGAGCAGTACTTC.

About this clone itself: The same CDR3 arises from other DNA sequences in this sample as well. The rearrangement links TRBV7-2 to TRBJ2-2; no firm D call. CDR3 length equals 15 residues. Germline CDR1 reads SGHTA; CDR2 reads FQGNSA. V shed 4 bases and J shed 1 base, with 10 bases lying between them. The CDR3 region is CASSSLARNTGELFF. As DNA, the CDR3 is TGTGCCAGCAGCTCACTGGCGAGGAACACCGGGGAGCTGTTTTTT. The full variable domain, with the rest looked up from reference TRBV7-2 and TRBJ2-2, is GAGVSQSPSNKVTEKGKDVELRCDPISGHTALYWYRQSLGQGLEFLIYFQGNSAPDKSGLPSDRFSAERTGGSVSTLTIQRTQQEDSAVYLCASSSLARNTGELFFGEGSRLTVL.

This clone was found a few times. V usage is TRBV7-2 and J usage is TRBJ2-7; TRBD2 aligns across 7 bases. The CDR3 contains 16 residues. CDR1 is SGHTA and CDR2 is FQGNSA in the germline V gene. V lost 3 bases and J lost 5; bases outside the gene matches: 13. CDR3 in amino acids: CASSFPKGLPLHEQYF. CDR3 coding DNA: TGTGCCAGCAGCTTTCCGAAGGGACTACCCCTCCACGAGCAGTACTTC.

V usage is TRBV11-3 and J usage is TRBJ2-2; 8 nucleotides line up with TRBD1. J gave up 5 bases and V 6 bases, and 8 bases lay outside the gene matches. The CDR3 spans 15 residues. CDR1 SGHNT and CDR2 YENEEA come from the germline V gene. As DNA, the CDR3 is TGTGCCAGCAGTTCTCAGGGGGCGGTAACCGGGGAGCTGTTTTTT. It is translated as CASSSQGAVTGELFF.

The chain employs TRBV6-1 and TRBJ1-5; 7 positions agree with TRBD1. Per germline, CDR1 MNHNS and CDR2 SASEGT. Losses at the gene ends were 8 bases for V and 4 bases for J; bases not matched to a gene: 8. The CDR3 is 14 amino acids. CDR3 protein: CASLGQNINQPQHF. Written as DNA, the CDR3 is TGTGCCAGCTTGGGACAGAATATAAATCAGCCCCAGCATTTT.

The rearrangement uses TRBV7-2 and TRBJ1-1; TRBD1 matches 7 bases. Germline CDR1 SGHTA, CDR2 FQGNSA. CDR3 length: 13 amino acids. V shed 6 bases, J shed 7 bases, and the junction held 8 bases outside the gene matches. The CDR3 region is CASRTGEQVEAFF. CDR3 DNA: TGTGCCAGCAGAACAGGGGAGCAGGTTGAAGCTTTCTTT. The entire variable domain, with the rest obtained from reference TRBV7-2 and TRBJ1-1, is as follows: GAGVSQSPSNKVTEKGKDVELRCDPISGHTALYWYRQSLGQGLEFLIYFQGNSAPDKSGLPSDRFSAERTGGSVSTLTIQRTQQEDSAVYLCASRTGEQVEAFFGQGTRLTVV.

This chain joins TRBV25-1 and TRBJ2-5; 8 positions agree with TRBD2. The end of the DNA fits TRBJ2-7 better, so the J call may be wrong. The CDR3 runs to 15 residues. CDR1 and CDR2 from the germline V gene are MGHDK and SYGVNS. The DNA of the CDR3 is TGTGCCAGCAGTGAATCCGGGAGGGGGGCCTACGAGCAGTACTTC. It is translated as CASSESGRGAYEQYF.

The chain recombines TRBV6-5 with TRBJ1-2, with D possibly matching TRBD1 (5 bases). CDR1 and CDR2 from the germline V gene are MNHEY and SVGAGI. This CDR3 region has 14 residues. Deletions cut 3 bases from V and 6 bases from J, with 14 bases between. In DNA, the CDR3 is TGTGCCAGCAGTTATGGGGGTATAATGGATGGCTACACCTTC. Residues: CASSYGGIMDGYTF.